The present entry profiles one TCR beta chain with its context. Antigen unknown. The sample belongs to a study of a mutant IDH1 vaccine in newly diagnosed glioma. Assay used: immunoSEQ multiplex PCR; TCRdb lists only in-frame clones, some missing. The sample has approximately 60,000 clones, roughly 81% seen once. Time point meaning: week 23, last vaccination. What each vaccine dose contained was 300 ug of mutant IDH1 20-mer peptide, accompanied by topical imiquimod. Between the trimmed V and J ends, which lost 5 bases and 2 bases, there was a span of 5 bases. Germline V gene sequence: CDR1 DFQATT, CDR2 SNEGSKA (reference sequence). The length of the CDR3 is 11 residues.

The TCR comes from a middle-aged woman with glioma. Some clones in this sample may be carry-over from other donors' samples. This specimen consisted of PBMCs, obtained from a glioma patient whose treatment included an IDH1 peptide vaccine. The chain has TRBV20-1 and TRBJ2-3; no firm D call. The DNA of the CDR3 is TGCAGTGCTCTACTCACAGATACGCAGTATTTT. Its translation is CSALLTDTQYF.